The 19 T cell receptor beta chains given below trace back to one sample, sequenced in a study of control samples from healthy donors and cancer patients. Method: immunoSEQ multiplex PCR; TCRdb's copy keeps in-frame clones and lacks some. The data hold some 71,000 clones, with around nine tenths observed a single time. The material sequenced was PBMCs. The receptors come from a man aged 55 to 69 with colorectal cancer.

The genes are TRBV11-2 and TRBJ2-1; 9 bases agree with TRBD1. With 4 bases clipped from V and 0 bases from J, the junction kept 1 base outside the gene matches. The CDR3 has 15 amino acids. Germline V CDR1 and CDR2: SGHAT, FQNNGV. The CDR3 coding sequence is TGTGCCAGCAGCTCGACAGGGGGCTCCTACAATGAGCAGTTCTTC. Its translation is CASSSTGGSYNEQFF. The whole variable domain, remainder taken from reference TRBV11-2 and TRBJ2-1, is EAGVAQSPRYKIIEKRQSVAFWCNPISGHATLYWYQQILGQGPKLLIQFQNNGVVDDSQLPKDRFSAERLKGVDSTLKIQPAKLEDSAVYLCASSSTGGSYNEQFFGPGTRLTVL.

This chain links TRBV6-6 with TRBJ1-4; weak D call: TRBD1 (6 bases). The CDR3 consists of 14 residues. CDR1 is MNHNY and CDR2 is SVGAGI in the germline V gene (reference sequence). V shed 0 bases and J shed 6 bases, with 8 bases lying between them. The DNA for the CDR3 is TGTGCCAGCAGTTACTCTGCAGGGGATGAAAAACTGTTTTTT. Its protein is CASSYSAGDEKLFF.

The chain uses TRBV5-4 and TRBJ1-2; D is perhaps TRBD1 (5 bases). Deletions cut 4 bases from V and 2 bases from J, with 24 bases between. The CDR3 is 18 residues long. Germline assignment: CDR1 SGHNT and CDR2 YYREEE (reference sequence). CDR3: CASSPKLGEGKGNYGYTF. In DNA form, the CDR3 reads TGTGCCAGCAGCCCTAAGTTAGGGGAAGGGAAGGGGAACTATGGCTACACCTTC.

In DNA, the CDR3 is TGCGCCAGCAGTCAGACAGGTTTTGGAAACACCATATATTTT. It encodes CASSQTGFGNTIYF. V is TRBV10-2 and J is TRBJ1-3; D is possibly TRBD1 (6 bases). Trimming stripped 5 bases from V and 3 bases from J, with 11 bases between. The germline gives CDR1 WSHSY, CDR2 SAAADI. The CDR3 spans 14 residues.

The CDR3 nucleotides are TGTGCCTGTGGGACCGACATGGCTGGAAACACCATATATTTT. This codes for CACGTDMAGNTIYF. This chain joins TRBV7-9 and TRBJ1-3; a weak D match, TRBD1 (5 bases). CDR1 and CDR2 (germline): SEHNR, FQNEAQ (reference sequence). Trimming cost V 11 bases and J 2 bases, with 16 bases left between them. The CDR3 is 14 residues long.

The V gene is TRBV3-1 (or the pseudogene TRBV3-2), the J gene TRBJ2-7; D is unresolved. The germline CDR1 and CDR2 sequences are LGHDT and YNNKEL (reference sequence). This CDR3 region has 13 residues. Between the trimmed V and J ends, which lost 4 bases and 0 bases, there was a span of 7 bases. The CDR3 DNA sequence: TGTGCCAGCAGCCTTACGACCTCCTACGAGCAGTACTTC. This gives the protein CASSLTTSYEQYF.

This chain links TRBV6-6 with TRBJ2-7; D is possibly TRBD1 (6 bases). V lost 6 bases to trimming and J lost 5 bases, with 17 bases between them. The CDR3 sequence is 14 residues long. Looked up from germline, CDR1 is MNHNY and CDR2 is SVGAGI (reference sequence). CDR3 in DNA: TGTGCCAGCAGAACCCTACAGGGTCCGGACGAGCAGTACTTC. This encodes CASRTLQGPDEQYF.

This sequence joins TRBV28 and TRBJ1-5, with no clear D. Germline V gives CDR1 MDHEN, CDR2 SYDVKM. The CDR3 extends over 14 amino acids. Trimming stripped 3 bases from V and 3 bases from J, with 9 bases between. In DNA, the CDR3 is TGTGCCAGCAGTTTCGACGGCGACAATCAGCCCCAGCATTTT. Translated: CASSFDGDNQPQHF. Supplemented by reference TRBV28 and TRBJ1-5, the full variable domain reads DVKVTQSSRYLVKRTGEKVFLECVQDMDHENMFWYRQDPGLGLRLIYFSYDVKMKEKGDIPEGYSVSREKKERFSLILESASTNQTSMYLCASSFDGDNQPQHFGDGTRLSIL.

The chain carries TRBV10-2 and TRBJ2-3; 8 bases map to TRBD2. The CDR3 is 14 residues long. Germline V gene data show CDR1 as WSHSY and CDR2 as SAAADI. V shed 8 bases and J 0 bases; nucleotides not matched to a gene: 4. CDR3 in DNA: TGCGCCAGCTCTATAGCGGGGAGCACAGATACGCAGTATTTT. Encoded protein: CASSIAGSTDTQYF.

The chain couples TRBV7-8 to TRBJ2-2; 15 bases align to TRBD2. The CDR3 is 19 amino acids. Germline loops: CDR1 SGHVS, CDR2 FQNEAQ. Unmatched junction bases numbered 7, after V lost 5 bases and J lost 0 bases. CDR3 amino acids: CASSLRTSGGAPNTGELFF. Written as DNA, the CDR3 is TGTGCCAGCAGCCTTCGGACTAGCGGGGGGGCCCCGAACACCGGGGAGCTGTTTTTT.

The chain carries TRBV5-6 and TRBJ1-1, with 10 bases identical to TRBD1. The CDR3 runs to 15 residues. With V trimmed by 2 bases and J by 1 base, 2 bases remained unmatched. Germline V lookup: CDR1 SGHDT, CDR2 YYEEEE. The CDR3 spells CASSFRDRGNTEAFF. The CDR3 region has the DNA TGTGCCAGCAGCTTCAGGGACAGGGGGAACACTGAAGCTTTCTTT. The variable domain in full, with the rest retrieved from reference TRBV5-6 and TRBJ1-1, is DAGVTQSPTHLIKTRGQQVTLRCSPKSGHDTVSWYQQALGQGPQFIFQYYEEEERQRGNFPDRFSGHQFPNYSSELNVNALLLGDSALYLCASSFRDRGNTEAFFGQGTRLTVV.

The chain has TRBV7-2 and TRBJ2-5; D could derive from TRBD1 or TRBD2 (5 bases each). The CDR3 totals 14 residues. Germline lookup yields CDR1 SGHTA and CDR2 FQGNSA. Deletions cut 2 bases from V and 7 bases from J, with 14 bases between. The CDR3, as DNA: TGTGCCAGCAGCTTATGGACACGGGGCGGGACCCAGTACTTC. Translation gives CASSLWTRGGTQYF.

The chain employs TRBV27 and TRBJ2-1; D remains unclear. Germline CDR1 MNHEY, CDR2 SMNVEV (reference sequence). Between the trimmed V and J ends, which lost 7 bases and 3 bases, there was a span of 13 bases. The CDR3 is made up of 14 amino acids. The CDR3: CASNSMGHYNEQFF. For the CDR3, the DNA is TGTGCCAGCAATAGCATGGGCCACTACAATGAGCAGTTCTTC.

This sequence joins TRBV2 and TRBJ2-1; the D gene could be TRBD1 or TRBD2 (5 bases each). Germline CDR1 is SNHLY and CDR2 is FYNNEI. CDR3 length: 15 residues. Between the trimmed V and J ends, which lost 5 bases and 3 bases, there was a span of 14 bases. The CDR3 loop reads CASSRLRDGYNEQFF. CDR3 nucleotides: TGTGCCAGCAGTCGCCTCCGGGACGGCTACAATGAGCAGTTCTTC.

The rearrangement uses TRBV7-9 and TRBJ2-7; D might be TRBD1 (6 bases). CDR3 length equals 13 residues. V was clipped by 3 bases and J by 6 bases, with 12 bases between them. Germline lookup yields CDR1 SEHNR and CDR2 FQNEAQ (reference sequence). The CDR3 sequence: CASSFEGETEQYF. The CDR3 bases are TGTGCCAGCAGCTTTGAGGGGGAGACCGAGCAGTACTTC.

The chain is built from TRBV4-3 and TRBJ2-1; D is uncertain. Germline CDR1 LGHNA, CDR2 YSLEER. Trimming took off 5 bases at V and 14 bases at J, with 25 bases between the two ends. This CDR3 region has 15 residues. CDR3 sequence: CASSDGPESGSKEFF. DNA of the CDR3: TGCGCCAGCAGCGATGGACCGGAGAGTGGGTCGAAGGAGTTCTTC.

The V call is TRBV7-9, the J call TRBJ2-3, with TRBD2 as a possible D gene (6 bases). V lost 2 bases, J lost 2 bases, and 14 bases lay in between. The CDR3 has 16 residues. Germline loops: CDR1 SEHNR, CDR2 FQNEAQ (reference sequence). The CDR3 DNA reads as TGTGCCAGCAGCTTAAGTGTCGGGGGATTCACAGATACGCAGTATTTT. This translates into CASSLSVGGFTDTQYF. The complete variable domain, with remaining parts taken from reference TRBV7-9 and TRBJ2-3, reads DTGVSQNPRHKITKRGQNVTFRCDPISEHNRLYWYRQTLGQGPEFLTYFQNEAQLEKSRLLSDRFSAERPKGSFSTLEIQRTEQGDSAMYLCASSLSVGGFTDTQYFGPGTRLTVL.

The genes are TRBV5-5 and TRBJ1-6; D perhaps matches TRBD1 (6 bases). The V gene lost 4 bases and the J gene lost 7 bases, with 15 bases spanning the gap. Germline loops: CDR1 SGHKS, CDR2 YYEKEE (reference sequence). There are 15 residues in the CDR3. CDR3 in DNA: TGTGCCAGCAGCAAGGTTACAGGGAACAATTCACCCCTCCACTTT. This gives the protein CASSKVTGNNSPLHF.

The count of this clone is one. The chain is built from TRBV5-5 and TRBJ1-2; D is unclear. This CDR3 region has 14 residues. V was pared by 3 bases and J by 4 bases, with 13 bases between. Germline assignment: CDR1 SGHKS and CDR2 YYEKEE (reference sequence). The CDR3 bases are TGTGCCAGCAGCTGGGCCTCAGACATCTATGGCTACACCTTC. This translates into CASSWASDIYGYTF. The entire variable domain, with the rest obtained from reference TRBV5-5 and TRBJ1-2, is as follows: DAGVTQSPTHLIKTRGQQVTLRCSPISGHKSVSWYQQVLGQGPQFIFQYYEKEERGRGNFPDRFSARQFPNYSSELNVNALLLGDSALYLCASSWASDIYGYTFGSGTRLTVV.